This is a list of T cell receptor beta chains from one sample in a study of cytotoxic CD8 clonotypes in ibrutinib-treated CLL. TCRdb keeps only in-frame clones here, not all; method: immunoSEQ multiplex PCR. This table has tens of thousands of clones, around 70% appearing once. The source was PBMCs, collected at disease progression, from a patient treated with ibrutinib. The receptors shown here come from a human donor with chronic lymphocytic leukemia. CDR3s include the opening cysteine and the closing phenylalanine or tryptophan. A D gene is named only where the DNA matches it firmly. Size is stated for part of the rows, as once, few or many counts, or as a class when the clone is expanded.

TRBJ2-1 | . | . | 15 | TRBV7-9 | CASSLVSDFYNEQFF | TGTGCCAGCAGCTTAGTGTCGGACTTCTACAATGAGCAGTTCTTC
TRBJ2-7 | . | . | 15 | TRBV7-6 | CASSLVSGEGGEQYF | TGTGCCAGCAGCTTAGTCTCTGGTGAGGGGGGCGAGCAGTACTTC
TRBJ2-7 | . | . | 12 | TRBV27 | CASSRVGYEQYF | TGTGCCAGCTCGAGGGTCGGGTACGAGCAGTACTTC
TRBJ1-2 | . | TRBD1 | 13 | TRBV30 | CAWSRQGPGGYTF | TGTGCCTGGAGTAGACAGGGGCCGGGGGGCTACACCTTC
TRBJ1-5 | . | . | 13 | TRBV28 | CASRAPSNQPQHF | TGTGCCAGCAGGGCGCCCTCCAATCAGCCCCAGCATTTT
TRBJ2-7 | . | TRBD1 | 15 | TRBV2 | CASSPGTGGGYEQYF | TGTGCCAGCAGCCCCGGGACAGGGGGCGGGTACGAGCAGTACTTC
TRBJ2-5 | once | TRBD1 | 16 | TRBV28 | CASSLYFGTGEETQYF | TGTGCCAGCAGTCTATACTTTGGGACAGGGGAAGAGACCCAGTACTTC
TRBJ2-1 | . | . | 14 | TRBV2 | CASARPPGANEQFF | TGTGCCAGCGCCCGGCCCCCAGGCGCCAATGAGCAGTTCTTC
TRBJ1-2 | . | . | 12 | TRBV29-1 | CSVGPDLYGYTF | TGCAGCGTTGGCCCAGACCTCTATGGCTACACCTTC
TRBJ1-2 | . | TRBD1 | 15 | TRBV25-1 | CASSAITGGADGYTF | TGTGCCAGCAGCGCTATCACAGGGGGCGCGGATGGCTACACCTTC
TRBJ2-3 | . | . | 14 | TRBV9 | CASSVSGRSDTQYF | TGTGCCAGCAGCGTATCGGGGCGGTCGGATACGCAGTATTTT
TRBJ1-2 | once | . | 15 | TRBV5-1 | CASSTSPNRDDGYTF | TGCGCCAGCAGCACATCTCCCAACAGGGATGATGGCTACACCTTC
TRBJ1-2 | . | TRBD1 | 13 | TRBV7-2 | CASSRGQYYGYTF | TGTGCCAGCAGCCGGGGACAGTACTATGGCTACACCTTC
TRBJ2-7 | . | TRBD2 | 17 | TRBV11-1 | CASSLEGTLADSYEQYF | TGTGCCAGCAGCTTAGAGGGTACACTAGCGGACTCCTACGAGCAGTACTTC
TRBJ1-5 | . | . | 13 | TRBV6-5 | CASSPTHNQPQHF | TGTGCCAGCAGTCCGACCCATAATCAGCCCCAGCATTTT
TRBJ2-3 | . | . | 15 | TRBV2 | CASRGTAGITDTQYF | TGTGCCAGCAGGGGGACAGCGGGGATCACAGATACGCAGTATTTT
TRBJ2-1 | . | TRBD2 | 15 | TRBV11-2 | CASSLGTSGRSLQFF | TGTGCCAGCAGCCTAGGGACTAGCGGGAGGTCCCTGCAGTTCTTC
TRBJ2-2 | . | TRBD2 | 18 | TRBV5-1 | CASSLVPAGGENTGELFF | TGCGCCAGCAGCTTGGTCCCAGCGGGGGGCGAGAACACCGGGGAGCTGTTTTTT
TRBJ2-1 | . | TRBD2 | 17 | TRBV25-1 | CASSEKLAGPPYNEQFF | TGTGCCAGCAGTGAGAAACTAGCGGGTCCCCCCTACAATGAGCAGTTCTTC
TRBJ2-1 | . | TRBD2 | 15 | TRBV18 | CASSPAGLAYNEQFF | TGTGCCAGCTCCCCAGCGGGATTGGCCTACAATGAGCAGTTCTTC
TRBJ1-2 | . | . | 19 | TRBV7-3 | CASSLVGGQAANLIYGYTF | TGTGCCAGCAGCTTAGTAGGGGGTCAGGCCGCAAACTTGATCTATGGCTACACCTTC
TRBJ2-5 | once | TRBD1 | 15 | TRBV6-5 | CASHTAAGQGETQYF | TGTGCCAGCCATACCGCGGCCGGACAGGGGGAGACCCAGTACTTC
TRBJ2-7 | . | . | 11 | TRBV7-9 | CASSFRGEQYF | TGTGCCAGCAGTTTCAGGGGCGAGCAGTACTTC
TRBJ1-2 | once | TRBD1 | 17 | TRBV4-1 | CASSPLPLTGNNYGYTF | TGCGCCAGCAGCCCCCTCCCGCTGACAGGGAATAACTATGGCTACACCTTC
TRBJ2-2 | . | . | 14 | TRBV6-1 | CASRVDGLTGELFF | TGTGCCAGCAGGGTCGACGGACTCACCGGGGAGCTGTTTTTT
TRBJ1-1 | once | . | 14 | TRBV30 | CAWSRGAVNTEAFF | TGTGCCTGGAGCCGAGGGGCGGTAAACACTGAAGCTTTCTTT
TRBJ2-7 | . | TRBD1 | 14 | TRBV5-5 | CASSLDRGTYEQYF | TGTGCCAGCAGCTTGGACAGGGGGACCTACGAGCAGTACTTC
TRBJ1-1 | few | TRBD1 | 16 | TRBV6-4 | CASSPHSGQGNTEAFF | TGTGCCAGCAGCCCCCACTCGGGACAGGGGAACACTGAAGCTTTCTTT
TRBJ2-1 | . | . | 12 | TRBV9 | CASSASYNEQFF | TGTGCCAGCAGCGCATCCTACAATGAGCAGTTCTTC
TRBJ1-1 | . | TRBD1 | 13 | TRBV15 | CATSKGAETEAFF | TGTGCCACCAGCAAGGGGGCAGAGACTGAAGCTTTCTTT
TRBJ1-1 | . | TRBD1 | 15 | TRBV28 | CASSRDRGRGTEAFF | TGTGCCAGCAGCCGGGACAGGGGGCGAGGCACTGAAGCTTTCTTT
TRBJ2-3 | . | . | 13 | TRBV10-1 | CASSPTSSDTQYF | TGCGCCAGCAGCCCAACTTCATCCGATACGCAGTATTTT
TRBJ2-5 | . | . | 14 | TRBV11-2 | CASAQQGIQETQYF | TGTGCCAGCGCTCAACAGGGAATCCAAGAGACCCAGTACTTC
TRBJ2-1 | . | . | 13 | TRBV11-2 | CASTESSYNEQFF | TGTGCCAGCACTGAAAGCTCCTACAATGAGCAGTTCTTC
TRBJ2-2 | . | . | 13 | TRBV7-9 | CASRPHGSGELFF | TGTGCCAGCAGACCCCATGGGAGTGGGGAGCTGTTTTTT
TRBJ2-7 | . | . | 15 | TRBV7-2 | CASSSWGAFSYEQYF | TGTGCCAGCAGCTCTTGGGGGGCCTTCTCCTACGAGCAGTACTTC
TRBJ2-1 | . | . | 11 | TRBV19 | CASSIRTEQFF | TGTGCCAGTAGTATCCGTACGGAGCAGTTCTTC
TRBJ2-3 | . | TRBD2 | 14 | TRBV27 | CASSFAGEGDTQYF | TGTGCCAGCAGTTTTGCGGGAGAGGGAGATACGCAGTATTTT
TRBJ1-1 | . | . | 13 | TRBV10-2 | CASRPQMNTEAFF | TGCGCCAGCCGCCCACAGATGAACACTGAAGCTTTCTTT
TRBJ1-1 | . | . | 14 | TRBV18 | CASSRDRRDTEAFF | TGTGCCAGCTCAAGAGACAGGAGGGACACTGAAGCTTTCTTT
TRBJ2-7 | . | . | 15 | TRBV18 | CASSPPQGSSYEQYF | TGTGCCAGCTCACCCCCCCAGGGCAGCTCCTACGAGCAGTACTTC
TRBJ2-2 | . | TRBD1 | 16 | TRBV13 | CASSPPGQGGTGELFF | TGTGCCAGCAGCCCGCCCGGACAGGGGGGCACCGGGGAGCTGTTTTTT
TRBJ2-3 | . | TRBD1 | 15 | TRBV27 | CASSSPRTGDDTQYF | TGTGCCAGCAGTTCTCCCCGGACAGGGGACGATACGCAGTATTTT
TRBJ2-5 | . | . | 13 | TRBV4-2 | CASSQAAWETQYF | TGTGCCAGCAGCCAAGCCGCGTGGGAGACCCAGTACTTC
TRBJ2-1 | . | TRBD2 | 18 | TRBV19 | CASSIVPPGLAFHNEQFF | TGTGCCAGTAGTATAGTGCCCCCGGGACTAGCGTTCCACAATGAGCAGTTCTTC
TRBJ2-1 | . | TRBD1 | 18 | TRBV10-3 | CAISESLLSGTGNNEQFF | TGTGCCATCAGTGAGTCGCTACTATCCGGGACAGGAAACAATGAGCAGTTCTTC
TRBJ2-6 | once | . | 16 | TRBV5-4 | CASSQEWETGANVLTF | TGTGCCAGCAGCCAAGAGTGGGAGACTGGGGCCAACGTCCTGACTTTC
TRBJ1-2 | . | . | 13 | TRBV19 | CASSISLEDGYTF | TGTGCCAGTAGTATAAGCCTGGAAGATGGCTACACCTTC
TRBJ2-1 | . | . | 13 | TRBV6-5 | CASSPSWGNEQFF | TGTGCCAGCAGCCCTAGCTGGGGCAATGAGCAGTTCTTC